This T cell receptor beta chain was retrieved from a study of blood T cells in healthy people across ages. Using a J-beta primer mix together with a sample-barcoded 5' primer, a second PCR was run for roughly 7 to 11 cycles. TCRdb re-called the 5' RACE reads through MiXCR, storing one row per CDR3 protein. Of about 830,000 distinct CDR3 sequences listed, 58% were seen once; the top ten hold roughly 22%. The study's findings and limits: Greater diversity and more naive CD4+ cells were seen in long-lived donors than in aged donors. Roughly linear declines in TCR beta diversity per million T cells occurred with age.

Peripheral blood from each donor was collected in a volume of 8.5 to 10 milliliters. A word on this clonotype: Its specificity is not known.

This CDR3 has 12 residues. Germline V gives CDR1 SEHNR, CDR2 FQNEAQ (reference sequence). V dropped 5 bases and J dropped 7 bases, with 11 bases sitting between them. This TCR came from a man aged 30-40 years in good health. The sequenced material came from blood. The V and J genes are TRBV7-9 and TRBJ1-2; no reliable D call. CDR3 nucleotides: TGTGCCAGCAGCACAGAGCAAGGTGGCTACACCTTC. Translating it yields CASSTEQGGYTF.